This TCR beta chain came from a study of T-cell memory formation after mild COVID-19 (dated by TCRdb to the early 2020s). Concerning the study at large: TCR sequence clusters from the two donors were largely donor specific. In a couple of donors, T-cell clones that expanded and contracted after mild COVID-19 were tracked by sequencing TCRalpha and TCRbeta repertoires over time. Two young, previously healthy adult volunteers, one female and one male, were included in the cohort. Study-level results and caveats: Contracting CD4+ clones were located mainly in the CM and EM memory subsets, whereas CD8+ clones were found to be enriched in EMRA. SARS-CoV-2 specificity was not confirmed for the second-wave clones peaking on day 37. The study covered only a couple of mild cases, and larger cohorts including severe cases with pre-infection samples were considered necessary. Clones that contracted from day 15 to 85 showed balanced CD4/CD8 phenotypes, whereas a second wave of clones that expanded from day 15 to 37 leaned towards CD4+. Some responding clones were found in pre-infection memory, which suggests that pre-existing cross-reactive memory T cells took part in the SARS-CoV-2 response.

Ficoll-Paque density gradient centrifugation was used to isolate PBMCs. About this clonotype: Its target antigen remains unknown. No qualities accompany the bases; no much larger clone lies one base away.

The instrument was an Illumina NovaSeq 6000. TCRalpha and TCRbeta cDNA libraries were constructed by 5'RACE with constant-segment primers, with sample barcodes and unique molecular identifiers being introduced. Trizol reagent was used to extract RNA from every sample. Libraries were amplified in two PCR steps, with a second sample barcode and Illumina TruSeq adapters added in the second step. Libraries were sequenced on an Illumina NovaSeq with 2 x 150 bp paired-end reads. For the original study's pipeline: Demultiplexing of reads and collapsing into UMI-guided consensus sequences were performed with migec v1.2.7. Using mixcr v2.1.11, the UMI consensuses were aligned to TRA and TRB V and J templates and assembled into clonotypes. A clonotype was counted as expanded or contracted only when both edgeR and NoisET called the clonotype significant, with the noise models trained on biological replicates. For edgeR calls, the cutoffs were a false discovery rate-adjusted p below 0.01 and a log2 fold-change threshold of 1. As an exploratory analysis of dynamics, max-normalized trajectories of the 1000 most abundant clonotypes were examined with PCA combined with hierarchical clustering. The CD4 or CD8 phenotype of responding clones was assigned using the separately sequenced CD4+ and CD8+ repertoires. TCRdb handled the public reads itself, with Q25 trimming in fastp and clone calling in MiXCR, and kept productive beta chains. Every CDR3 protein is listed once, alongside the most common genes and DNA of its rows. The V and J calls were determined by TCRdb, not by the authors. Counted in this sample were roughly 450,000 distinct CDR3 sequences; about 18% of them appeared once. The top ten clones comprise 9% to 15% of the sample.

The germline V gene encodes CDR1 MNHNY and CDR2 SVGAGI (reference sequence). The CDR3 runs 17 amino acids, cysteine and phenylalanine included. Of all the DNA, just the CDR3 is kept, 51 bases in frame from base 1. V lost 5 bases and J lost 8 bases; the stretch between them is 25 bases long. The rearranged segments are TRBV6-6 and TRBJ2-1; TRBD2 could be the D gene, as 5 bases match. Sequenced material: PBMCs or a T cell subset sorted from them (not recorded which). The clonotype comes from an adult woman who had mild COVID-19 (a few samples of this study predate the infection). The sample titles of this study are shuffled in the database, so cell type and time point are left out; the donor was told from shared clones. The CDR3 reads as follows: CASSAASPVGVQDEQFF. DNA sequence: TGTGCCAGCAGTGCAGCCTCACCTGTGGGAGTCCAAGATGAGCAGTTCTTC.